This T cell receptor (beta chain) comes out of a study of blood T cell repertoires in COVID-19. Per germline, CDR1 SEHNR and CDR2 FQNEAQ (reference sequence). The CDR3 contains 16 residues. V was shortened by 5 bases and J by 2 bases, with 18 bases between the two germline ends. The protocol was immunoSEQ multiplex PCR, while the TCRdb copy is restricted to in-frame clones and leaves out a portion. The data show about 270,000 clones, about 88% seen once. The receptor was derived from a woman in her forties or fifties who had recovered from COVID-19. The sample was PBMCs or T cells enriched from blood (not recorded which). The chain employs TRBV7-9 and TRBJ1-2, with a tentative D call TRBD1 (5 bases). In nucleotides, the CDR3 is TGTGCCAGCAGCCTTACTGGGGCAGTGTTAAACTATGGCTACACCTTC. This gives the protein CASSLTGAVLNYGYTF.